Below, 28 T cell receptor delta chains from the same sample are listed, as sequenced in a study of γδ T cells in repeated Plasmodium falciparum infection. Gammadelta T cells were flow-sorted from PBMC into Vgamma9/Vdelta2+ and Vdelta2-negative populations for bulk analysis. TCRdb fed the multiplex PCR reads into CATT to redo clone calling. The sample records 50,000 or so delta-chain clones, less than 2% being singletons. The sample comprised gamma-delta T cells from blood. These receptors all stem from a pool of human donors (malaria-infected and uninfected, not separated).

This clone appeared many times. This sample also contains other DNA sequences that code for the same CDR3. The V call is TRDV2, the J call TRDJ1; 8 bases map to TRDD3. TCRdb supplies no J gene; here it was assigned by aligning the nucleotide sequence to germline. Germline lookup yields CDR1 GEAIGNYY and CDR2 EKD. This CDR3 has 17 residues. V lost 0 bases to trimming and J lost 0 bases; unmatched junction nucleotides: 8. The CDR3 DNA is TGTGCCTGTGACACCCTCAGTCGACTGGGGGACACCGATAAACTCATCTTT. It encodes CACDTLSRLGDTDKLIF.

Turning to this clone: The protein TCRdb gives is from a much larger clone and does not agree with this DNA's translation at residue 11, likely a read error; the protein shown here comes from the DNA. This rearrangement joins TRDV1 to TRDJ1; 8 bases match TRDD3. The J gene, absent from TCRdb, was called here by matching the DNA to germline. Germline-derived CDR1 and CDR2 are TSWWSYY and QGS. V shed 2 bases and J 4 bases; nucleotides not matched to a gene: 9. This CDR3 contains 16 residues. This chain's CDR3 is CALGEARLGDIDKLIF. CDR3 bases: TGTGCTCTTGGGGAAGCCCGGCTGGGGGACATCGATAAACTCATCTTT.

On this clone: TCRdb pairs this DNA with a much larger clone's protein that differs at residue 13, likely a read error; the protein shown was translated from the DNA. This chain uses TRDV2 with TRDJ1; TRDD3 matches 10 bases. No J gene is reported in TCRdb; it was inferred here by comparing the DNA with germline. With V trimmed by 0 bases and J by 0 bases, 12 bases remained unmatched. The CDR3 covers 19 residues. The germline V gene encodes CDR1 GEAIGNYY and CDR2 EKD. CDR3 nucleotide sequence: TGTGCCTGTGACACCTTTTCCTACGGGGGATACGGGCACACCGATAAACTCATCTTT. Translation gives CACDTFSYGGYGHTDKLIF.

This clone is medium-sized (0.01 to 0.1%) in the sample. The same CDR3 is also encoded by other DNA sequences in this sample. The chain employs TRDV1 and TRDJ1, with D maybe TRDD3 (6 bases). V was pared by 2 bases and J by 7 bases, with 20 bases between. The CDR3 runs 16 residues. The germline gives CDR1 TSWWSYY, CDR2 QGS. As DNA, the CDR3 is TGTGCTCTTGGGGAAAAGTACTGGGCTCATGGGGGTAAACTCATCTTT. Protein sequence: CALGEKYWAHGGKLIF.

Comments on this clone: The protein recorded in TCRdb matches a much larger clone and deviates from this DNA's translation at residue 3, suggesting a read error; the protein here is obtained by translating the DNA. The chain combines TRDV1 with TRDJ1, with a weak D call TRDD3 (8 bases). The J gene was not available in TCRdb and was assigned here by matching the DNA to germline segments. Germline CDR1 reads TSWWSYY; CDR2 reads QGS. The CDR3 has 24 residues. CDR3 in DNA: TGTGCTATTGGGGATCGCAAGGCCTTCCTTTCCTCGTACTGGGGGTCCCGAGGAACCGATAAACTCATCTTT. Residues: CAIGDRKAFLSSYWGSRGTDKLIF.

Concerning this clone: The protein that TCRdb holds for this DNA derives from a much larger clone and differs from the translated DNA at residue 13, which likely indicates a read error; the protein shown here is translated from the DNA. In nucleotides, the CDR3 is TGTGCTCCCGGCCCTTGGGGATTTTACACCGATAAACCCATCTTT. Translating it yields CAPGPWGFYTDKPIF. The J gene has no call, while the V gene is TRDV1; no DNA check was done on the table's D call, TRDD3. Germline assignment: CDR1 TSWWSYY and CDR2 QGS. This CDR3 has 15 residues.

This clone was detected many times. The J gene is TRDJ1, the V gene TRDV2; 9 nucleotides agree with TRDD3. This CDR3 comprises 16 residues. Per germline, CDR1 GEAIGNYY and CDR2 EKD. V gave up 4 bases and J gave up 3 bases; unmatched junction bases: 11. The CDR3 protein is CACDQLRLGDPDKLIF. The CDR3 DNA reads TGTGCCTGTGATCAACTACGTCTGGGGGATCCCGATAAACTCATCTTT.

A word on this clone: This DNA's translation differs at residue 8 from TCRdb's protein, which comes from a much larger clone; a read error is likely, and the protein shown is translated from the DNA. The V gene is TRDV2, the J gene TRDJ1, with D possibly being TRDD1 (5 bases). No J segment appears in TCRdb, so it was assigned here by matching the sequence to germline. Trimming pared 3 bases from V and 0 bases from J, leaving 16 bases between. Germline lookup yields CDR1 GEAIGNYY and CDR2 EKD. This CDR3 has 16 residues. The CDR3 coding sequence is TGTGCCTGTGACCCCCCGCGCATAGTGTACACCGATAAACTCATCTTT. Protein sequence: CACDPPRIVYTDKLIF.

This clone was recorded a few times. It is likely a read error: a sequence one base away is far more abundant. The same CDR3 arises from other DNA sequences in this sample as well. This chain uses TRDV1 with TRDJ1; 11 bases match TRDD3. TCRdb carries no J gene annotation; the J gene was assigned here by matching the DNA with germline. The CDR3 runs 22 residues. Looked up from germline, CDR1 is TSWWSYY and CDR2 is QGS. The ends lost 1 base at V and 0 bases at J; junction bases unmatched: 19. CDR3 nucleotide sequence: TGTGCTCTTGGGGAACAACCCACCAACCTTCTACTGGGGGATAAGAACACCGATAAACTCATCTTT. Protein sequence: CALGEQPTNLLLGDKNTDKLIF.

Note on this clone: TCRdb records a much larger clone's protein for this DNA, with a difference at residue 14 that likely arises from a read error; the protein given is the translation of the DNA. The genes are TRDV1 and TRDJ1; 10 bases map to TRDD3. Matching the DNA to germline supplied the J gene, which TCRdb does not give. Germline lookup yields CDR1 TSWWSYY and CDR2 QGS. This CDR3 has 26 residues. V lost 0 bases, J lost 0 bases, and 31 bases stayed unmatched. Written as DNA, the CDR3 is TGTGCTCTTGGGGAACTATCCCTACGCCGTACTGGGGGATCTGGGGTCTTATTGGGTTACACCGATAAACTCATCTTT. It translates to CALGELSLRRTGGSGVLLGYTDKLIF.

On this clone itself: A read error likely explains why the TCRdb protein, taken from a much larger clone, differs from this DNA's translation at residue 6; the protein shown is translated from the DNA. The genes are TRDV1 and TRDJ1; unclear D gene. The J gene, missing from TCRdb, was assigned here through DNA to germline matching. Trimming removed 4 bases at V and 0 bases at J, with 18 bases between. The V gene's germline CDR1 is TSWWSYY and CDR2 QGS. This CDR3 has 17 amino acids. The CDR3: CALGAEWFPPYTDKLIF. Here the CDR3 DNA reads TGTGCTCTTGGGGCGGAGTGGTTCCCCCCGTACACCGATAAACTCATCTTT.

At least ten counts were recorded for this clone. The chain joins TRDV2 to TRDJ1, with 9 bases matching TRDD3. TCRdb carries no J gene annotation; the J gene was assigned here by matching the DNA with germline. CDR1 is GEAIGNYY and CDR2 is EKD in the germline V gene. V lost 0 bases and J lost 3; bases outside the gene matches: 28. The length of the CDR3 is 23 residues. The CDR3 coding sequence is TGTGCCTGTGACACCATAAGTCCTACGCGTACTGGGGGACCTCCCCGGGGATCCGATAAACTCATCTTT. Its translation is CACDTISPTRTGGPPRGSDKLIF.

This clone came up a few times. The translation of this DNA and the TCRdb protein of a much larger clone differ at residue 10, probably owing to a read error; the protein shown here is translated from the DNA. J is TRDJ4 and V is TRDV1; D not resolved. TCRdb gives no J gene; it was assigned here by matching the DNA to germline. The CDR3 is made up of 16 amino acids. The germline V gene encodes CDR1 TSWWSYY and CDR2 QGS. Trimming removed 2 bases at V and 5 bases at J, with 21 bases between. The CDR3, as DNA: TGTGCTCTTGGGGAAATTGGTGGGCTGAGGACCGGGCCCCTGATCTTT. It encodes CALGEIGGLRTGPLIF.

This clone came up a few times. A read error likely explains why the TCRdb protein, taken from a much larger clone, differs from this DNA's translation at residue 16; the protein shown is translated from the DNA. The CDR3 region is CALGEGDPEYWGIRSMDTDKLIF. The CDR3 nucleotides read TGTGCTCTTGGGGAAGGGGACCCCGAGTACTGGGGGATACGATCGATGGACACCGATAAACTCATCTTT. The chain joins TRDV1 to TRDJ1; 13 nucleotides match TRDD3. CDR1 and CDR2 (germline): TSWWSYY, QGS. V shed 2 bases, J shed 0 bases, and the junction held 21 bases outside the gene matches. This CDR3 is 23 amino acids long.

This clone was seen repeatedly, ten times or more. The J gene is TRDJ1, the V gene TRDV2, with 11 bases fitting TRDD3. The CDR3 has 17 amino acids. V shed 0 bases and J 6 bases; nucleotides not matched to a gene: 11. The V gene's germline CDR1 is GEAIGNYY and CDR2 EKD. The CDR3 nucleotides read TGTGCCTGTGACACCGTCTCTGGGGGATACTCGGGACATAAACTCATCTTT. Its translation is CACDTVSGGYSGHKLIF.

A few counts support this clone. With only one base between it and a far larger clone, this is likely a read error. Additional DNA sequences in this sample encode the identical CDR3. This rearrangement joins TRDV1 to TRDJ1; D remains unclear. Here the J gene was assigned by germline matching of the DNA, as TCRdb has none. The CDR3 covers 16 residues. Germline V gene lookup returns CDR1 TSWWSYY and CDR2 QGS. V was shortened by 5 bases and J by 0 bases, with 16 bases between the two germline ends. The CDR3 protein is CALGNKNREDTDKLIF. The CDR3 nucleotides read TGTGCTCTTGGGAATAAAAACAGAGAAGACACCGATAAACTCATCTTT.

This clone was counted ten times or more. This may be a read error, as it is one base from a much larger clone. This specimen includes other DNA sequences encoding the same CDR3. The rearrangement links TRDV1 to TRDJ1; TRDD3 matches 7 bases. Trimming at V came to 8 bases and at J to 0 bases, leaving 18 bases not matched to a gene. This CDR3 is 18 amino acids long. Germline assignment: CDR1 TSWWSYY and CDR2 QGS. The CDR3, as DNA: TGTGCTCTTACTTTAGCCATAACTGGGGATTCTTACACCGATAAACTCATCTTT. Translated, it gives CALTLAITGDSYTDKLIF.

Concerning this clone: The TCRdb record carries a much larger clone's protein, which differs from this DNA's translation at residue 11; a read error is the likely cause, and the protein listed here is the DNA translation. The rearrangement links TRDV1 to TRDJ1; D is possibly TRDD3 (6 bases). This CDR3 has 16 residues. Between the trimmed V and J ends, which lost 3 bases and 11 bases, there was a span of 25 bases. Germline V gene data show CDR1 as TSWWSYY and CDR2 as QGS. DNA for the CDR3: TGTGCTCTTGGGGAGAAACTACGGGCCCTCCGGATACCCCTCATCTTT. This translates into CALGEKLRALRIPLIF.

About this clone itself: This DNA translates differently at residue 3 from the TCRdb protein, which is that of a much larger clone; a read error is likely, and the protein shown is the DNA's own translation. The chain combines TRDV1 with TRDJ1; 10 bases align to TRDD3. Looked up from germline, CDR1 is TSWWSYY and CDR2 is QGS. This CDR3 spans 22 amino acids. This CDR3 reads CAPGELSYNVLLGDAYTDKLIF. CDR3 DNA: TGTGCTCCTGGGGAACTAAGCTACAACGTCTTACTGGGGGATGCTTACACCGATAAACTCATCTTT.

This clone was seen ten or more times. Given a much more abundant clone one base away, this may be a read error. Other DNA sequences of this sample code for an identical CDR3. V gene TRDV1 combines with J gene TRDJ1; a possible D gene is TRDD3 (6 bases). CDR3 size: 21 residues. Per the germline V gene, CDR1 is TSWWSYY and CDR2 is QGS. CDR3 sequence reads: CALGESFPNRWLGRYTDKLIF. The DNA for the CDR3 is TGTGCCCTTGGGGAATCTTTTCCCAACCGGTGGCTGGGGAGATACACCGATAAACTCATCTTT.

This clone was seen more than once but under ten times. The translation of this DNA and the TCRdb protein of a much larger clone differ at residue 8, probably owing to a read error; the protein shown here is translated from the DNA. V and J are TRDV1 and TRDJ1, with D possibly matching TRDD3 (5 bases). The CDR3 has 13 amino acids. Deletions cut 2 bases from V and 9 bases from J, with 13 bases between. CDR1 and CDR2 (germline): TSWWSYY, QGS. In nucleotides, the CDR3 is TGTGCTCTTGGGGAAGAACTGTGGGATGAACTCATCTTT. Translating gives CALGEELWDELIF.

This clone was seen only a few times. The protein TCRdb lists belongs to a much larger clone and differs from this DNA's translation at residue 7, which points to a read error; the protein shown is made from the DNA. V is TRDV1 and J is TRDJ1; D remains unclear. The J gene, absent from TCRdb, was called here by matching the DNA to germline. Looked up from germline, CDR1 is TSWWSYY and CDR2 is QGS. V was trimmed by 4 bases and J by 0 bases, leaving 15 bases between them. This CDR3 comprises 16 residues. The CDR3 spells CALGGRPAFHTDKLIF. Here the CDR3 DNA reads TGTGCTCTTGGGGGCCGCCCCGCTTTCCACACCGATAAACTCATCTTT.

This clone was found a few times. For this DNA, TCRdb reports the protein of a much larger clone, which diverges at residue 6, most likely from a read error; the protein presented here is translated directly from the DNA. This rearrangement joins TRDV1 to TRDJ1, with D tentatively TRDD3 (6 bases). As TCRdb names no J gene, one was assigned here on the basis of a DNA match to germline. The CDR3 sequence is 19 residues long. Per germline, CDR1 TSWWSYY and CDR2 QGS. Trimming removed 6 bases at V and 2 bases at J, with 28 bases between. The CDR3 DNA follows: TGTGCTCTTGGAGCCAGAGGAATCCCGTGGATACTCCGAACCGATAAACTCATCTTT. Its translation: CALGARGIPWILRTDKLIF.

Notes on this clone: TCRdb records a much larger clone's protein for this DNA, with a difference at residue 20 that likely arises from a read error; the protein given is the translation of the DNA. This rearrangement joins TRDV1 to TRDJ1; 11 nucleotides align to TRDD3. TCRdb leaves out the J gene; it was filled in here by matching the DNA to germline. Trimming cost V 4 bases and J 0 bases; bases outside gene matches: 40. The CDR3 contains 28 residues. Germline values: CDR1 TSWWSYY, CDR2 QGS. The chain's CDR3 is CALGGPYRTLHSLLLGDISSGYTDKLIF. The CDR3 DNA reads TGTGCTCTTGGGGGCCCCTACAGGACCCTACATTCCTTATTACTGGGGGATATTTCTTCTGGCTACACCGATAAACTCATCTTT.

This clone was found many times. This may arise from a read error, as a much more abundant clone is one base away. The V call is TRDV1, the J call TRDJ1; 9 nucleotides agree with TRDD3. This CDR3 has 17 residues. The trim removed 4 bases at V and 2 bases at J, leaving 11 bases unmatched. CDR1 is TSWWSYY, CDR2 QGS, per germline. CDR3 in amino acids: CALGVGAGGFPTDKLIF. DNA of the CDR3: TGTGCTCTTGGGGTCGGGGCTGGGGGATTCCCTACCGATAAACTCATCTTT.

This clone has only a few counts. TCRdb's protein, taken from a much larger clone, differs from this DNA's translation at residue 12, likely owing to a read error; the protein displayed comes from the DNA. The V call is TRDV1, the J call TRDJ1, with TRDD3 identical over 10 bases. TCRdb lists no J gene, so it was determined here by aligning the DNA to germline. The CDR3 is 18 amino acids. Looked up from germline, CDR1 is TSWWSYY and CDR2 is QGS. The J segment lost 0 bases and the V segment lost 0 bases, leaving 7 bases of the junction unmatched. The DNA of the CDR3 is TGTGCTCTTGGGGAACTAGAACTGGGGGATTTACACACCGATAAACTCATCTTT. Translating gives CALGELELGDLHTDKLIF.

This clone was recorded many times. The protein that TCRdb holds for this DNA derives from a much larger clone and differs from the translated DNA at residue 4, which likely indicates a read error; the protein shown here is translated from the DNA. The chain couples TRDV1 to TRDJ1; a possible D gene is TRDD3 (7 bases). Germline CDR1 is TSWWSYY and CDR2 is QGS. CDR3 length equals 19 residues. Trimming cost V 8 bases and J 0 bases, with 28 bases left between them. CDR3 DNA sequence: TGTGCTCTTTGGAACCTTCCGGGCGGCTGGGGGCAGTACACCGATAAACTCATCTTT. It yields the protein CALWNLPGGWGQYTDKLIF.

With respect to this clone: A single base is all that separates this from a far larger clone, so a read error is likely. Other nucleotide sequences in the sample specify the same CDR3. The J gene has no call, while the V gene is TRDV1; the table's D call TRDD3 went unverified against the DNA. The CDR3 has 21 residues. CDR1 is TSWWSYY, CDR2 QGS, per germline. The CDR3 is CALGAPSYVSLLGDTADKLIF. The CDR3 nucleotides read TGTGCTCTTGGGGCCCCTTCCTACGTATCCCTACTGGGGGATACGGCCGATAAGCTCATCTTT.